The rows below give T cell receptor beta chains drawn from one sample of a study of preoperative IRX-2 immunotherapy in early breast cancer. Generated by immunoSEQ multiplex PCR, the TCRdb table keeps only in-frame clones and is missing some. The sample carries about 32,000 clones, less than 90% recorded once. The source was lymph node tissue, collected from a patient treated with IRX-2 immunotherapy. Every receptor here comes from a human donor with breast cancer. CDR3s include the opening cysteine and the closing phenylalanine or tryptophan. The order of the fields is D gene, J gene, V gene, CDR3 protein. D genes are given only for firm matches.

TRBD1	TRBJ1-2	TRBV6-8	CASSPATGGRGYTF
.	TRBJ2-1	TRBV19	CASSIQTTAEQFF
.	TRBJ2-2	TRBV15	CASSGHPGTGELFF
.	TRBJ2-1	TRBV29-1	CSVGISGGYNEQFF
.	TRBJ1-1	TRBV28	CATSGPNTEAFF
.	TRBJ1-1	TRBV6-8	CASSYQAPMNTEAFF
.	TRBJ1-2	TRBV28	CASSLWGEVHTF
.	TRBJ2-1	TRBV6-8	CASSSRAGSYNEQFF
.	TRBJ2-3	TRBV18	CASSPQGIADTQYF
.	TRBJ1-2	TRBV15	CATSRDKGFYGYTF
.	TRBJ2-7	TRBV19	CASNFRGASGEQYF
.	TRBJ2-7	TRBV19	CASSPGILYEQYF
.	TRBJ2-1	TRBV14	CASSRLVPNNEQFF
TRBD1	TRBJ2-2	TRBV30	CASKQGASTGELFF
.	TRBJ2-1	TRBV28	CASSFSSSYNEQFF
TRBD2	TRBJ2-2	TRBV28	CASRLAGHGELFF
.	TRBJ1-1	TRBV8-2	CASSLGQFTEAFF
TRBD1	TRBJ1-2	TRBV18	CASSPTGKGYGYTF
.	TRBJ2-3	TRBV5-1	CASSLGWGLGTDTQYF
.	TRBJ1-1	TRBV6-8	CASSYFREEAFF
.	TRBJ1-3	TRBV6-8	CASEVEQYSGNTIYF
.	TRBJ2-5	TRBV29-1	CSVDRMQETQYF
.	TRBJ2-1	TRBV16	CASSLGRGSYNEQFF
.	TRBJ2-7	TRBV30	CAWSVSGAYEQYF
TRBD2	TRBJ2-5	TRBV5-1	CASSFSSGRGETQYF
.	TRBJ2-7	TRBV7-4	CASRDGFSYEQYF